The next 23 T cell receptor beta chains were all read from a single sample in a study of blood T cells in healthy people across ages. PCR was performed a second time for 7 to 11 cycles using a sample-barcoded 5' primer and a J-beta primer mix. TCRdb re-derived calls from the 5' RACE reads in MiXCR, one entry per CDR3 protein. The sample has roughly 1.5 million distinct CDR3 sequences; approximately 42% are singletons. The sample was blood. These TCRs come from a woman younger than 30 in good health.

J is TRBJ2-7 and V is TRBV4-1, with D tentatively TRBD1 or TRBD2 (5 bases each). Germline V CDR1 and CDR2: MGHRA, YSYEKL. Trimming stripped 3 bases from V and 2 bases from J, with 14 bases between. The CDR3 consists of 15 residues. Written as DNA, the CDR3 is TGCGCCAGCAGCCATCTCACCGGGGCCGCCTACGAGCAGTACTTC. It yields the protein CASSHLTGAAYEQYF.

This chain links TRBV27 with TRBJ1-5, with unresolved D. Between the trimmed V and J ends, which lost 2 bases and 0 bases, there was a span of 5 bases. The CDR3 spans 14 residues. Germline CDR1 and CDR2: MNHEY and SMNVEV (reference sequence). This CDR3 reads CASSLRSSNQPQHF. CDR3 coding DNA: TGTGCCAGCAGTTTAAGGAGTAGCAATCAGCCCCAGCATTTT.

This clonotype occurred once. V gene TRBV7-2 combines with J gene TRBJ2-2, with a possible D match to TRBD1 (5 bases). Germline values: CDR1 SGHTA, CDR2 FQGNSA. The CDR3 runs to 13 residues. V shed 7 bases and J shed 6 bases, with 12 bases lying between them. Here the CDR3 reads CASTAQGAGELFF. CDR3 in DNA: TGTGCCAGCACCGCCCAGGGTGCCGGGGAGCTGTTTTTT.

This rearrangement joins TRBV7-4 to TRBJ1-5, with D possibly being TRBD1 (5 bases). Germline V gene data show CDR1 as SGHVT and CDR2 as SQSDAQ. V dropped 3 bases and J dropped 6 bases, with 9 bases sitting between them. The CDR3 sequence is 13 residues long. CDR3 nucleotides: TGTGCCAGCAGCTTTCGTCAGGGTCAGCCCCAGCATTTT. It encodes CASSFRQGQPQHF.

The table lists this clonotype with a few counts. In DNA, the CDR3 is TGCGCCAGCAGCCAAGCAGCGGGGTCGGGTGATACGCAGTATTTT. The encoded protein is CASSQAAGSGDTQYF. The chain couples TRBV4-1 to TRBJ2-3, with 7 bases fitting TRBD2. Germline lookup yields CDR1 MGHRA and CDR2 YSYEKL. The CDR3 totals 15 residues. Trimming took 1 base from V and 6 from J; bases not matched to a gene: 7.

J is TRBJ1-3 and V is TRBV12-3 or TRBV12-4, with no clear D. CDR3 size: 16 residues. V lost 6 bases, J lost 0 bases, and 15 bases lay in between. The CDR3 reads CASRPPGLRSGNTIYF. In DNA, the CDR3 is TGTGCCAGCAGGCCTCCGGGGTTACGCTCTGGAAACACCATATATTTT.

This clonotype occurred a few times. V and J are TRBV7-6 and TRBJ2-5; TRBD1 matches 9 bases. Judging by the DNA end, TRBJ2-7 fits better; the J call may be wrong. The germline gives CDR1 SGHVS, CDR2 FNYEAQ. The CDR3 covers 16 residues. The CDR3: CASSISRDRVLGEQYF. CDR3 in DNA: TGTGCCAGCAGCATAAGCCGGGACAGGGTTTTAGGCGAGCAGTACTTC.

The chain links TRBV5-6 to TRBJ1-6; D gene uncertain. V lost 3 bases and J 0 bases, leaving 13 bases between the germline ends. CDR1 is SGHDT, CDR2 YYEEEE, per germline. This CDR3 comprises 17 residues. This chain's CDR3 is CASSSPWASSYNSPLHF. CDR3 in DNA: TGTGCCAGCAGCTCCCCCTGGGCGAGCTCCTATAATTCACCCCTCCACTTT.

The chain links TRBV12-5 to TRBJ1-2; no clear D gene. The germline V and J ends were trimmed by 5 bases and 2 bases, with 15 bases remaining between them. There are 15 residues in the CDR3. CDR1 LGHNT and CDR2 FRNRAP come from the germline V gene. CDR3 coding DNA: TGTGCTAGTGGTAGCCGAGGCAGGCAAAACTATGGCTACACCTTC. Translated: CASGSRGRQNYGYTF.

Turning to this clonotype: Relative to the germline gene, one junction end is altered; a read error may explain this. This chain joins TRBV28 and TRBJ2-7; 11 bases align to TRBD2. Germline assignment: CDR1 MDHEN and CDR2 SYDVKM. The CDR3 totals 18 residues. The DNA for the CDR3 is TGTGCCAGCAGTCCCTCGGGGACTAGCGGAGAGAGCTCCTACGAACAGTACTTC. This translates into CASSPSGTSGESSYEQYF.

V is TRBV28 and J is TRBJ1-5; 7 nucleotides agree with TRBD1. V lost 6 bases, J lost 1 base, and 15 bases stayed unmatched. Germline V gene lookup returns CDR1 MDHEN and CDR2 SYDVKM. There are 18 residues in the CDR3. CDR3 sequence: CASSPGTEFLQSNQPQHF. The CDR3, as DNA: TGTGCCAGCAGCCCTGGGACAGAGTTCTTACAAAGCAATCAGCCCCAGCATTTT.

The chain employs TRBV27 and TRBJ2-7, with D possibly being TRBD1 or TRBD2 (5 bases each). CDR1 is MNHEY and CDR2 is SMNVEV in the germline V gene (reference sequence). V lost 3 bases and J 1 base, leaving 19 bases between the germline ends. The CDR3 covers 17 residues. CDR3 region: CASSLGRAGYDSYEQYF. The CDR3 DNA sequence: TGTGCCAGCAGTTTGGGGCGGGCAGGGTACGATTCCTACGAGCAGTACTTC.

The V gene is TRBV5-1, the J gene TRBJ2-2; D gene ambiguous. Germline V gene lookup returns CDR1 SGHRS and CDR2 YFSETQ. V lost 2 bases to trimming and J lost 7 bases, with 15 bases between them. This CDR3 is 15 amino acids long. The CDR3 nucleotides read TGCGCCAGCAGCTTTACCTACCTGGACGGCGGGGAGCTGTTTTTT. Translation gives CASSFTYLDGGELFF.

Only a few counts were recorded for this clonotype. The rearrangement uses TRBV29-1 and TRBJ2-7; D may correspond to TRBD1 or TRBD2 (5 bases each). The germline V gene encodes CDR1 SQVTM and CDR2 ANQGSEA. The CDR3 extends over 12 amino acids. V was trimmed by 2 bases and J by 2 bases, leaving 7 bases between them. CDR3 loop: CSVEQGPYEQYF. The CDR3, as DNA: TGCAGCGTTGAACAGGGACCCTACGAGCAGTACTTC.

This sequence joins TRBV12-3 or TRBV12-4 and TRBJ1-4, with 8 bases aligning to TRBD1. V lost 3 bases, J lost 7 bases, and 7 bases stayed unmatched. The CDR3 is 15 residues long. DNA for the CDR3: TGTGCCAGCAGTTTTAACAGGGGGGGGATTGAAAAACTGTTTTTT. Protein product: CASSFNRGGIEKLFF.

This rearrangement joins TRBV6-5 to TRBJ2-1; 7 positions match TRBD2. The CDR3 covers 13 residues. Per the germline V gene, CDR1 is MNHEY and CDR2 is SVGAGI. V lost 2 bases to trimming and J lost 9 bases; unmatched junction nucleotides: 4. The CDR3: CASSYAGEGEQFF. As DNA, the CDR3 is TGTGCCAGCAGTTACGCGGGAGAGGGTGAGCAGTTCTTC.

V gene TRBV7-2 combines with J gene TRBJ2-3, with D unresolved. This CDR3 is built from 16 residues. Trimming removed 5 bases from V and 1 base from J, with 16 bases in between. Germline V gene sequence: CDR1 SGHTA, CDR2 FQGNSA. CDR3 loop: CASSPRKSDGTDTQYF. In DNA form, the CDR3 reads TGTGCCAGCAGCCCCCGAAAAAGCGATGGCACAGATACGCAGTATTTT.

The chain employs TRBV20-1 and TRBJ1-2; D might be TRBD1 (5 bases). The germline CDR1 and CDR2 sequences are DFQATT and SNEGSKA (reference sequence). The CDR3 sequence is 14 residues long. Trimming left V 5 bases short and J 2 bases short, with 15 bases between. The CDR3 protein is CSAWLGTVNYGYTF. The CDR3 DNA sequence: TGCAGTGCTTGGCTCGGGACGGTGAACTATGGCTACACCTTC.

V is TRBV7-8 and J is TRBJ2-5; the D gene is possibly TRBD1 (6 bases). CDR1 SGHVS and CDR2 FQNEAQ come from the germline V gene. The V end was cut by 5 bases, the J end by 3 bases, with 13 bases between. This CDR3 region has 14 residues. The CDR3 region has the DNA TGTGCCAGCAGCCGAGTCGACAGGAAAGAGACCCAGTACTTC. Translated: CASSRVDRKETQYF. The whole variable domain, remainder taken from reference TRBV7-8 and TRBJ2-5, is GAGVSQSPRYKVAKRGQDVALRCDPISGHVSLFWYQQALGQGPEFLTYFQNEAQLDKSGLPSDRFFAERPEGSVSTLKIQRTQQEDSAVYLCASSRVDRKETQYFGPGTRLLVL.

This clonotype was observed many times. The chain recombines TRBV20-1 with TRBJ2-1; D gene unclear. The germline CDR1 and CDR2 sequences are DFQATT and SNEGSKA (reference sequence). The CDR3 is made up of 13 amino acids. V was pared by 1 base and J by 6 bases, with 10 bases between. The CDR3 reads CSARGTHPNEQFF. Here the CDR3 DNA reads TGCAGTGCTAGAGGTACGCATCCCAATGAGCAGTTCTTC.

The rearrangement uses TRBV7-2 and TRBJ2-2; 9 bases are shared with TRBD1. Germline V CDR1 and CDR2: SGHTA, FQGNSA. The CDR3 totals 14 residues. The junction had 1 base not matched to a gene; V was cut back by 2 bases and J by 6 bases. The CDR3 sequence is CASSLRQGAGELFF. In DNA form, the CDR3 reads TGTGCCAGCAGCTTACGACAGGGGGCCGGGGAGCTGTTTTTT.

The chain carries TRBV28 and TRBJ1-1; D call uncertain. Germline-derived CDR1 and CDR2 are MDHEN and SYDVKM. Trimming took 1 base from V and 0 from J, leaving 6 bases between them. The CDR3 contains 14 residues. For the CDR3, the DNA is TGTGCCAGCAGTTTATTGCTGATGAACACTGAAGCTTTCTTT. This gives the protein CASSLLLMNTEAFF.

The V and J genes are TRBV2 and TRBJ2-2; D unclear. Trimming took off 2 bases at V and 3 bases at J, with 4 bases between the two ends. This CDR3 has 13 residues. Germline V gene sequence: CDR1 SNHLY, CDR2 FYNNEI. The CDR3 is CASSETYTGELFF. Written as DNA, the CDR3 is TGTGCCAGCAGTGAAACTTACACCGGGGAGCTGTTTTTT.